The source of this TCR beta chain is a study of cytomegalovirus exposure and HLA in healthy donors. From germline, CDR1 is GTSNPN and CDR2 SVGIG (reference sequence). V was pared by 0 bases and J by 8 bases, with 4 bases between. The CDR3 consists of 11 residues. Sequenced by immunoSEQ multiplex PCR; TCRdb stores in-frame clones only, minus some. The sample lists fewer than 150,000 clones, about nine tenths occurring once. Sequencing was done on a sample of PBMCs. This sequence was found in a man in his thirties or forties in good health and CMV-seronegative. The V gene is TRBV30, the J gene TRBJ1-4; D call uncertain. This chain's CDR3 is CAWSVQEKLFF. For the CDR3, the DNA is TGTGCCTGGAGTGTCCAAGAAAAACTGTTTTTT.